The clone carrying this T cell receptor (beta chain) was recorded at least ten times. Individual cDNA molecules in this library carried unique molecular identifiers. In the original analysis: Samples held a median of roughly 100,000 TCRs, range 23,224–690,600. TCRdb re-analysed the 5' RACE reads in MiXCR, keeping a single row per CDR3 protein. These V and J calls rely on TCRdb rather than the paper's analysis. The sample contains about 140,000 distinct CDR3 sequences, 3.5% to 5% of which appear only once. The data derive from a study of human T cells and chemical hapten exposure. Whole blood, unfractionated, served as the material for total RNA extraction. Per the germline V gene, CDR1 is ENHRY and CDR2 is SYGVKD. V shed 7 bases and J shed 0 bases, with 15 bases lying between them. The CDR3 sequence is 15 residues long.

The V call is TRBV10-3, the J call TRBJ1-1; maybe TRBD1 (6 bases). The TCR comes from a female donor in good health. Here the CDR3 DNA reads TGTGCCATCACTCAGGGCGACAGGCTGAACACTGAAGCTTTCTTT. This gives the protein CAITQGDRLNTEAFF.